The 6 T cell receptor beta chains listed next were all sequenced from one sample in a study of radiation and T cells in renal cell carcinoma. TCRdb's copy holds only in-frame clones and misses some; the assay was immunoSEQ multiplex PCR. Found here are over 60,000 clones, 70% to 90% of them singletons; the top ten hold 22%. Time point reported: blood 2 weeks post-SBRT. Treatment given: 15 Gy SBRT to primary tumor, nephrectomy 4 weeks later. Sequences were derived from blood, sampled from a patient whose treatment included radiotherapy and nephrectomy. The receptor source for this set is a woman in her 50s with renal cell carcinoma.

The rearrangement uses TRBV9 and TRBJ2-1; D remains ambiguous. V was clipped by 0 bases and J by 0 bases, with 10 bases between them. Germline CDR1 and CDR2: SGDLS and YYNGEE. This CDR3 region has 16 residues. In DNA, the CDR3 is TGTGCCAGCAGCGTAGTAGGTCAGAGCTCCTACAATGAGCAGTTCTTC. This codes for CASSVVGQSSYNEQFF. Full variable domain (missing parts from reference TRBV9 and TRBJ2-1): DSGVTQTPKHLITATGQRVTLRCSPRSGDLSVYWYQQSLDQGLQFLIQYYNGEERAKGNILERFSAQQFPDLHSELNLSSLELGDSALYFCASSVVGQSSYNEQFFGPGTRLTVL.

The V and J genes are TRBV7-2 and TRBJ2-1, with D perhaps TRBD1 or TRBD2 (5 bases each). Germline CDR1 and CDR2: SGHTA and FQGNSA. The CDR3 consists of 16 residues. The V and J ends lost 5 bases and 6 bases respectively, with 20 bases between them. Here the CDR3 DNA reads TGTGCCAGCAGCCCTAGTCCAGGGCAAGGGACCAATGAGCAGTTCTTC. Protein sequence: CASSPSPGQGTNEQFF.

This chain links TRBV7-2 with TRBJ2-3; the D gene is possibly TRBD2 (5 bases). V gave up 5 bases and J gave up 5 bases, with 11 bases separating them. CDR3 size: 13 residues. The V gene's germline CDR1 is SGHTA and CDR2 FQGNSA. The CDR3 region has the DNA TGTGCCAGCAGCAGCACCGGGGTAGATACGCAGTATTTT. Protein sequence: CASSSTGVDTQYF.

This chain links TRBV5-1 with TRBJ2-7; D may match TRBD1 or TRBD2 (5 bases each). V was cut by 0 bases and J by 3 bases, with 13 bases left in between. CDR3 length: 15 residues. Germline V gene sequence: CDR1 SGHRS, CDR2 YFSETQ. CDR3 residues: CASSLELGVGYEQYF. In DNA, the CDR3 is TGCGCCAGCAGCTTGGAGCTGGGGGTAGGCTACGAGCAGTACTTC.

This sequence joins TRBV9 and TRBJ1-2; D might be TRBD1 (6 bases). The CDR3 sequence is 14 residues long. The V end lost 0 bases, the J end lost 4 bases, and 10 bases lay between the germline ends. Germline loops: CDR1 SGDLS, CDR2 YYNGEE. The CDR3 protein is CASSVDSGVYGYTF. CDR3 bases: TGTGCCAGCAGCGTAGATTCAGGGGTCTATGGCTACACCTTC.

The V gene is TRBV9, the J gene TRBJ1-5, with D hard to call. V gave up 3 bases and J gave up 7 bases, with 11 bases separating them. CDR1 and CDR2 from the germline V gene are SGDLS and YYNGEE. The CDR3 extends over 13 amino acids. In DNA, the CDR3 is TGTGCCAGCAGCGAGATCCCGGGACAGCCCCAGCATTTT. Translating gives CASSEIPGQPQHF.